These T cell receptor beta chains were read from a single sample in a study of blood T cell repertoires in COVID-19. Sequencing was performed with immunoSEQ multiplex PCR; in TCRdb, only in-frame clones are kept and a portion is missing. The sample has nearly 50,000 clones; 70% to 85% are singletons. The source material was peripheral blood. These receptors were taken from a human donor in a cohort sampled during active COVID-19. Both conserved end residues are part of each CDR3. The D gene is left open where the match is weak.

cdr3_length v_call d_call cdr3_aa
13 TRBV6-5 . CASSRDLAYEQYF
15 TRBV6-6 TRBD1 CASSYDGQGKSPLHF
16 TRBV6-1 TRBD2 CASSEALAGGSYEQYF
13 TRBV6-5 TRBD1 CASSLDRIYEQYF
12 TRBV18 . CASSPAGNTIYF
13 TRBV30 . CAWSRYPGTEAFF
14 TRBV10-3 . CAISESQGARGYTF
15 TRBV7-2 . CASSLHPGPREPQHF
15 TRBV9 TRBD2 CASSATSGIQETQYF
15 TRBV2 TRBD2 CASGASGSFGKTQYF
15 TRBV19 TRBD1 CASIPTGVGTGELFF
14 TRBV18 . CASSPGDSTYEQYF
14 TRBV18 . CASSPPQGSDTQYF
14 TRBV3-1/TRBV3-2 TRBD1 CASSPTGTQEKLFF
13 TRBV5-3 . CARLRRVGYEQYF
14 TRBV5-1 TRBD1 CASSNRGQRETQYF
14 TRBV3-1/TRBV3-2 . CASSPDWAPYEQYF
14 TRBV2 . CASSDTGGTDTQYF
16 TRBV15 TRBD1 CATSRLVGAGGKTQYF
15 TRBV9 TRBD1 CASSPSGTGGNEQFF
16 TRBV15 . CATSRDPQAGANVLTF
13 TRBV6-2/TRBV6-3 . CASSLQGYNEQFF
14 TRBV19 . CASSEGAGANVLTF
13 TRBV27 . CASSTQGSYEQYF
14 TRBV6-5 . CAITTDGSYYEQYF
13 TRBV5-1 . CASSFGKNTEAFF
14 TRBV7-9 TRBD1 CASRSQGANEKLFF
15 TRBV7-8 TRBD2 CASSGGLAENYEQYF
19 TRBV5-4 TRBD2 CASSLPGLAGAGSYNEQFF
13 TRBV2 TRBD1 CASSEGQGAEAFF
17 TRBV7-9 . CASSRNTGNGVGDTQYF
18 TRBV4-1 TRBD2 CASSPLAGGLLGPDTQYF
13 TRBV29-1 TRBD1 CSVTDRGPDEQYF
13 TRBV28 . CASRTGQGQGYTF
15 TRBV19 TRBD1 CASTGQGASDYGYTF
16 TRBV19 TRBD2 CASSRGLAGAFYEQYF
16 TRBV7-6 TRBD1 CASSRTGTGPQETQYF
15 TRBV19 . CASSISGGPGYEQYF
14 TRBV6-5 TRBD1 CASSSDRESQTQYF
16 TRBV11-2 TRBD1 CASSYWTGGADTEAFF
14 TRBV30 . CAWSVAGSNTEAFF
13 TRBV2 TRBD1 CASSLGQDYGYTF
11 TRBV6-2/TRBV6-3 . CASRREDTQYF
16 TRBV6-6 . CASYTGFNAYNSPLHF
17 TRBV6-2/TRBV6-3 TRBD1 CASSFDRVGVAKNIQYF
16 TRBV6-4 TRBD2 CASSPVGTSGSGELFF
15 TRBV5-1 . CASNRRADPTGELFF
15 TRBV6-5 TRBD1 CASSPTGVETDTQYF
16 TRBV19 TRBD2 CASSIGGGGWTDTQYF
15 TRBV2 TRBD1 CASSEPGQGAYEQYF
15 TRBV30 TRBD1 CAWARGQAGNQPQHF
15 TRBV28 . CASSPQAGNNQPQHF
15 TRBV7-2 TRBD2 CASSYGLAARGTQYF
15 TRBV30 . CAWVPGGASGNTIYF
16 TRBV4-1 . CASSQAGTARGGKLFF